A selection of T cell receptor beta chains follows, all from one sample in a study of CD4 T cells in relation to SARS-CoV-2 and coronaviruses. Sequencing used immunoSEQ multiplex PCR; TCRdb keeps in-frame clones, though not all of them. The sample carries about 16,000 clones, roughly 80% recorded once. Their specific antigens are unknown. The sequencing sample was made of CD4+ T cells from PBMCs, cultured in vitro. The receptor set was obtained from a human donor in good health. Both conserved end residues are part of each CDR3. D genes are given only for firm matches. A row's size may be missing; if present it is once, few, many or a size class.

d_gene	j_gene	abundance	v_gene	CDR3nt	CDR3aa
NA	TRBJ1-2	few	TRBV3-1/TRBV3-2	TGTGCCAGCAGCCAAATGGGGTTGCGTAACTATGGCTACACCTTC	CASSQMGLRNYGYTF
NA	TRBJ2-3	few	TRBV4-2	TGTGCCAGCAGCCAAGGGGCTAGTGAAGCGGATACGCAGTATTTT	CASSQGASEADTQYF
NA	TRBJ1-5	NA	TRBV3-1/TRBV3-2	TGTGCCAGCAGCCCCCGAGGGGCCGGACCCCAGCATTTT	CASSPRGAGPQHF
NA	TRBJ1-4	NA	TRBV3-1/TRBV3-2	TGTGCCAGCAGCCCCACCTCCGGGATTGGTGAAAAACTGTTTTTT	CASSPTSGIGEKLFF
NA	TRBJ2-7	few	TRBV20-1	TGCAGTGCTAGTGCCATCGGGGCCCCCTACGAGCAGTACTTC	CSASAIGAPYEQYF
NA	TRBJ1-2	NA	TRBV5-1	TGCGCCAGCAGCTTGGACAACTATGGCTACACCTTC	CASSLDNYGYTF
TRBD2	TRBJ2-7	large	TRBV5-1	TGCGCCAGCAGCCTAGCGGTTAGGACCTACGAGCAGTACTTC	CASSLAVRTYEQYF
NA	TRBJ2-1	NA	TRBV29-1	TGCAGCGCCTTGACAAGCTACAATGAGCAGTTCTTC	CSALTSYNEQFF
TRBD1	TRBJ2-3	NA	TRBV13	TGTGCCAGCAGCTTAGCCGGGACAGGGAGCCCCACAGATACGCAGTATTTT	CASSLAGTGSPTDTQYF
NA	TRBJ2-5	NA	TRBV21-1	TGTGCCAGCAGCAAAGCGCGATTCGAGCGGGAGGGAGAGACCCAGTACTTC	CASSKARFEREGETQYF
TRBD2	TRBJ2-5	NA	TRBV7-6	TGTGCCAGCAGCCCCTTAGGGGCTAGCGGGAAGGAGACCCAGTACTTC	CASSPLGASGKETQYF
NA	TRBJ2-7	NA	TRBV12-3/TRBV12-4	TGTGCCAGTGGAGCAAACTACGAGCAGTACTTC	CASGANYEQYF
NA	TRBJ1-2	NA	TRBV27	TGTGCCAGCAGTTTAGGGGGCAGGAACTATGGCTACACCTTC	CASSLGGRNYGYTF
NA	TRBJ2-5	large	TRBV10-1	TGCGCCACGGACGCAATCTACCAAGAGACCCAGTACTTC	CATDAIYQETQYF
NA	TRBJ2-1	NA	TRBV2	TGTGCCAGAGGGGTTAAGGGGGATTACAATGAGCAGTTCTTC	CARGVKGDYNEQFF
NA	TRBJ2-1	NA	TRBV30	TGTGCCTGGGGGACGGCCTACAATGAGCAGTTCTTC	CAWGTAYNEQFF
NA	TRBJ1-6	NA	TRBV19	TGTGCCAGTAGAACGGGACACTTAAATAATTCACCCCTCCACTTT	CASRTGHLNNSPLHF
NA	TRBJ2-7	NA	TRBV6-5	TGTGCCAGCAGTAACCCTGCCCCCCCCGGCGAGCAGTACTTC	CASSNPAPPGEQYF
NA	TRBJ1-4	NA	TRBV10-3	TGTGCCATCAGTGATAAGGACTTGGGGGAAAAACTGTTTTTT	CAISDKDLGEKLFF
TRBD1	TRBJ2-5	NA	TRBV9	TGTGCCAGCAGCACCGGGACAGGACAAGAGACCCAGTACTTC	CASSTGTGQETQYF
NA	TRBJ2-2	NA	TRBV7-3	TGTGCCAGCAGCTCATTAGGAAGCAAGCTGTTTTTT	CASSSLGSKLFF
NA	TRBJ1-1	once	TRBV11-2	TGTGCCAGCAGCTCTTTACTAATATCCAGGGTCGGGGTCGCCACTGAAGCTTTCTTT	CASSSLLISRVGVATEAFF
NA	TRBJ1-1	NA	TRBV18	TGTGCCAGCTCGCCGGCAGCGGGAGCCACTGAAGCTTTCTTT	CASSPAAGATEAFF
TRBD2	TRBJ2-3	NA	TRBV6-4	TGTGCCAGCAGCCCATCGGGAGGGGGGGGCACAGATACGCAGTATTTT	CASSPSGGGGTDTQYF